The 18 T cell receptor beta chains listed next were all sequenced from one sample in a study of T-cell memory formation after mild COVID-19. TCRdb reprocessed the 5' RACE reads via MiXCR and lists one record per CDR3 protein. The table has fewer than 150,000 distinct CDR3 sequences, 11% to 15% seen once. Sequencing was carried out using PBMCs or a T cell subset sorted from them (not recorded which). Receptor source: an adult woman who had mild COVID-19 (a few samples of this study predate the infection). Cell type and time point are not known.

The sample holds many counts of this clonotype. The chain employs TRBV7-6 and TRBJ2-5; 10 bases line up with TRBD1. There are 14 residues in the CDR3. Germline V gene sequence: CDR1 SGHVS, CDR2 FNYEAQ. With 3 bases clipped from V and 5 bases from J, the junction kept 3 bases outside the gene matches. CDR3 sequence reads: CASSLTGGLETQYF. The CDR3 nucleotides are TGTGCCAGCAGCTTGACAGGGGGCTTGGAGACCCAGTACTTC.

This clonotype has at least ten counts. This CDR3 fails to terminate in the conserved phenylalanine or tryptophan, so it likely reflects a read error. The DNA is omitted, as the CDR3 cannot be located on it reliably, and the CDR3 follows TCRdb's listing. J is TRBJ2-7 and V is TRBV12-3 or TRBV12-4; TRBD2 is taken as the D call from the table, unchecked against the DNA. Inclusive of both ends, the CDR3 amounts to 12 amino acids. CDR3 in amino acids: CASSIGLAGVKI.

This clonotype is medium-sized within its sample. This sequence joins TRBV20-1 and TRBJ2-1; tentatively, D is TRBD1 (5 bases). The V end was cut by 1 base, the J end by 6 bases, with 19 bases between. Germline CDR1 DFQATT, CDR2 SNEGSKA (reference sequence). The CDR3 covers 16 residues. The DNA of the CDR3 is TGCAGTGCTAGAGGTTGGGTGACAGCAAAACTCAATGAGCAGTTCTTC. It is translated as CSARGWVTAKLNEQFF.

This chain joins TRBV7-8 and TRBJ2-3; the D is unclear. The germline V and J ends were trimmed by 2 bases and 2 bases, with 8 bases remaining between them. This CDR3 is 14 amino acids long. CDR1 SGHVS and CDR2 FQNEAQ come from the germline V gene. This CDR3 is CASSLSGPTDTQYF. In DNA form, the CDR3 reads TGTGCCAGCAGCTTATCAGGACCCACAGATACGCAGTATTTT.

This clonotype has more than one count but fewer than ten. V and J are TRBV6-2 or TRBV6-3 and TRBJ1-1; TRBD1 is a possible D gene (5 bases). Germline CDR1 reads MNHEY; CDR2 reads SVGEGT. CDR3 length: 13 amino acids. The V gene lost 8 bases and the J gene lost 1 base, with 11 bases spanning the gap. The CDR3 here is CASSWDENTEAFF. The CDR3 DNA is TGTGCCAGCTCCTGGGACGAGAACACTGAAGCTTTCTTT.

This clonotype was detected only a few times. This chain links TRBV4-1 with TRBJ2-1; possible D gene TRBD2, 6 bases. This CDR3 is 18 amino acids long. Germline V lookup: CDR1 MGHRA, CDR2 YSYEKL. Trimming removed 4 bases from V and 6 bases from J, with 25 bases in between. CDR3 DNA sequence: TGCGCCAGCAGCCCTCACCGGGACTCCGACGGGTATCCCAATGAGCAGTTCTTC. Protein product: CASSPHRDSDGYPNEQFF.

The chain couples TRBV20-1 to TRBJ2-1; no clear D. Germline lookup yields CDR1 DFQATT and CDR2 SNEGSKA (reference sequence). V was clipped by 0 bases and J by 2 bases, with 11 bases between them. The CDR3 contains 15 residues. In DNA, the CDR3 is TGCAGTGCTAGAGATCCAGTTGCAGCCTACAATGAGCAGTTCTTC. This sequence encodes CSARDPVAAYNEQFF.

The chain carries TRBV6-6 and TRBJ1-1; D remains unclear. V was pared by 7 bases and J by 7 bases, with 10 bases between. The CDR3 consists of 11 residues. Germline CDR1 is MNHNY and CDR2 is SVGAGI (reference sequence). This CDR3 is CASKVGVEAFF. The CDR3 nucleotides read TGTGCCAGCAAGGTCGGCGTTGAAGCTTTCTTT.

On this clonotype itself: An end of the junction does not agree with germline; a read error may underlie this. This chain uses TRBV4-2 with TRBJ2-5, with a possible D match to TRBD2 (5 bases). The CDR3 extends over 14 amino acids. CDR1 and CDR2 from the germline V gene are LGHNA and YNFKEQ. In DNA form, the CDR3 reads TGTGCCAGCAGACAAGGTTTTGGCGGGGAGACCCAGTACTTC. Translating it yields CASRQGFGGETQYF.

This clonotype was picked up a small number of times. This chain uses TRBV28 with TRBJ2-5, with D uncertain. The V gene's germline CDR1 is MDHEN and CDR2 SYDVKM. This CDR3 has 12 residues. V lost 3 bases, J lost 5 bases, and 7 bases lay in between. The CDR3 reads CASSFLGETQYF. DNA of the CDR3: TGTGCCAGCAGTTTCCTTGGGGAGACCCAGTACTTC.

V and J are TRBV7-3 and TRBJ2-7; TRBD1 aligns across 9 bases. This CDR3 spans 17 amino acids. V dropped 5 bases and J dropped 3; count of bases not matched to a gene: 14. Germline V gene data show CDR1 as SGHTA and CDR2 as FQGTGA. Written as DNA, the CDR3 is TGTGCCAGCAGCACCCGCGAAAGGACAGGGGCTATCTACGAGCAGTACTTC. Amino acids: CASSTRERTGAIYEQYF.

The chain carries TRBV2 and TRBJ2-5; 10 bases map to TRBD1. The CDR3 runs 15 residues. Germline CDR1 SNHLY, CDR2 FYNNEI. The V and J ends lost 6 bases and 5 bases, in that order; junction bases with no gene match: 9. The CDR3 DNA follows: TGTGCCAGCAGGGGGACAGGGGTCCAGAGGGAGACCCAGTACTTC. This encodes CASRGTGVQRETQYF.

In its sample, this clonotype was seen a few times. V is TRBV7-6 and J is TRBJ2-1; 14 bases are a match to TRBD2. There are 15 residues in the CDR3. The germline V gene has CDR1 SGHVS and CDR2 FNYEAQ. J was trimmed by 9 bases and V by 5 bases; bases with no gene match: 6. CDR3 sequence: CASSHGLAGGIEQFF. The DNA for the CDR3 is TGTGCCAGCAGCCACGGACTAGCGGGGGGAATTGAGCAGTTCTTC.

The CDR3 sequence: CASTSPGPLTEAFF. Written as DNA, the CDR3 is TGTGCCAGCACCTCCCCGGGACCTCTGACTGAAGCTTTCTTT. The chain uses TRBV12-3 or TRBV12-4 and TRBJ1-1, with D possibly TRBD1 on 5 matching bases. V lost 7 bases, J lost 5 bases, and 17 bases lay in between. The CDR3 is made up of 14 amino acids.

CDR3 residues: CASSKGLDGYTF. In DNA form, the CDR3 reads TGTGCCAGCAGCAAAGGGCTAGATGGCTACACCTTC. The J gene is TRBJ1-2, the V gene TRBV21-1. TRBV21-1 is a pseudogene. The CDR3 loop spans 12 amino acids.

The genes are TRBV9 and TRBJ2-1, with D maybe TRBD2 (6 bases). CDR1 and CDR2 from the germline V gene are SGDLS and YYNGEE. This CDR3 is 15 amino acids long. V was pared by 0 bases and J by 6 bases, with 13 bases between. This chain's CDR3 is CASSVASGVVNEQFF. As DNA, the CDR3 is TGTGCCAGCAGCGTAGCTTCGGGGGTGGTCAATGAGCAGTTCTTC.

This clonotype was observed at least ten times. CDR3 sequence (DNA): TGCAGTGCTAGGAGGACAGGGAATGGCTACACCTTC. Translated: CSARRTGNGYTF. The V gene is TRBV20-1, the J gene TRBJ1-2; TRBD1 matches 8 bases. The CDR3 runs to 12 residues. Germline V gene lookup returns CDR1 DFQATT and CDR2 SNEGSKA (reference sequence). The J segment lost 6 bases and the V segment lost 3 bases, leaving 3 bases of the junction unmatched.

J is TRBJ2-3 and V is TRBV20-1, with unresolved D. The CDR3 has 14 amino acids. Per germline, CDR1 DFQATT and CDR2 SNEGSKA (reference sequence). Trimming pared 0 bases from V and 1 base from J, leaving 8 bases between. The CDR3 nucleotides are TGCAGTGCTAGAGATCCTGGGGGCACAGATACGCAGTATTTT. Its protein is CSARDPGGTDTQYF.